The 3 T cell receptor beta chains below come from one sample, sequenced in a study of T cells after posttransplantation cyclophosphamide. Measured with immunoSEQ multiplex PCR; TCRdb has only the in-frame clones, and not every one. The repertoire holds about 7,900 clones, with 85% to 90% as singletons. Busulfan-fludarabine conditioning, marrow transplant, and cyclophosphamide on days +3 and +4 were administered. The material sequenced was PBMCs, taken after allogeneic stem cell transplant with posttransplant cyclophosphamide. These receptors were obtained from a female patient between 35 and 55 years old who received an allogeneic stem cell transplant from an unrelated donor, was CMV-positive, and had no GVHD. Some T cells may be provided by the graft donor.

CDR3 residues: CASSFLPYEQYF. DNA for the CDR3: TGTGCCAGCAGCTTCCTACCGTACGAGCAGTACTTC. The V call is TRBV7-2, the J call TRBJ2-5, with D unresolved. The J call may be in error: the DNA end matches TRBJ2-7 better. This CDR3 region has 12 residues. Germline assignment: CDR1 SGHTA and CDR2 FQGNSA.

The rearrangement links TRBV4-3 to TRBJ1-1; TRBD1 might be the D (6 bases). The germline CDR1 and CDR2 sequences are LGHNA and YSLEER. V lost 0 bases to trimming and J lost 7 bases, with 9 bases between them. The CDR3 covers 13 residues. The CDR3 DNA sequence: TGCGCCAGCAGCCAAGAGGGGGCGGATGAAGCTTTCTTT. Protein: CASSQEGADEAFF.

The chain combines TRBV10-3 with TRBJ1-3, with unresolved D. Germline-derived CDR1 and CDR2 are ENHRY and SYGVKD. V dropped 3 bases and J dropped 4 bases, with 10 bases sitting between them. CDR3 size: 14 residues. The CDR3 DNA sequence: TGTGCCATCAGTGACCTTGAGGGAGGAAACACCATATATTTT. This translates into CAISDLEGGNTIYF.